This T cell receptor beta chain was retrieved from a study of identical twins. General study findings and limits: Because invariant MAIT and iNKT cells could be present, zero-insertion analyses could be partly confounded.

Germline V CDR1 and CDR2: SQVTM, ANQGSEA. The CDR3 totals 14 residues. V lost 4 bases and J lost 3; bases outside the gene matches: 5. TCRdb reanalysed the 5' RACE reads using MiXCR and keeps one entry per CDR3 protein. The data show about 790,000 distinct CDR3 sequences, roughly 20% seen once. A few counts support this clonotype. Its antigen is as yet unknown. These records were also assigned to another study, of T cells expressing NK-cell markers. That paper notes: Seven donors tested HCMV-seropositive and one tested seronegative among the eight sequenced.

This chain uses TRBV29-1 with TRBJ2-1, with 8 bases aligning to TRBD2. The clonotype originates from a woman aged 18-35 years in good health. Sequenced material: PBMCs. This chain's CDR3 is CSVVSGGHYNEQFF. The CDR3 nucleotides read TGCAGCGTTGTAAGCGGGGGCCACTACAATGAGCAGTTCTTC.